The rows below give T cell receptor beta chains drawn from one sample of a study of CD8+ T cells in alopecia areata. Using immunoSEQ multiplex PCR, the repertoire was profiled, and TCRdb retains in-frame clones only, with some absent. The profile shows around 210,000 clones, about three fifths of them singletons. The sequencing here drew on CD4+ T cells sorted from blood, taken at week 4, from a patient treated with tofacitinib. These TCRs come from a human donor with alopecia areata. CDR3s include the opening cysteine and the closing phenylalanine or tryptophan. D genes are given only for firm matches. Size values are once, few and many counts, or a class for expanded clones, and some rows have none.

abundance,v_gene,j_gene,d_gene,CDR3aa,CDR3nt
once,TRBV23-1,TRBJ2-3,-,CASSSPRPDTQYF,TGCGCCAGCAGTAGCCCTCGCCCAGATACGCAGTATTTT
-,TRBV29-1,TRBJ1-1,-,CSANTGEAFF,TGCAGCGCAAACACCGGTGAAGCTTTCTTT
-,TRBV29-1,TRBJ2-3,-,CSALTSTDTQYF,TGCAGCGCTCTGACTAGCACAGATACGCAGTATTTT
-,TRBV30,TRBJ1-2,-,CAWSAGPARGYTF,TGTGCCTGGAGTGCGGGACCGGCCCGGGGCTACACCTTC
few,TRBV10-3,TRBJ1-6,-,CAISDSWSSPLHF,TGTGCCATCAGTGATTCATGGAGCTCACCCCTCCACTTT
-,TRBV13,TRBJ2-1,TRBD1,CASSPRPDRAYNEQFF,TGTGCCAGCAGCCCCCGTCCGGACAGGGCCTACAATGAGCAGTTCTTC
-,TRBV23-1,TRBJ2-5,TRBD2,CASSHYASGGSGEETQYF,TGCGCCAGCAGTCATTACGCTAGCGGGGGCTCAGGGGAAGAGACCCAGTACTTC
few,TRBV11-2,TRBJ2-3,TRBD2,CASERGGTDTQYF,TGTGCCAGCGAGCGGGGGGGCACAGATACGCAGTATTTT
-,TRBV4-1,TRBJ2-3,-,CASSQAGLSTDTQYF,TGCGCCAGCAGCCAAGCCGGACTATCCACAGATACGCAGTATTTT
-,TRBV29-1,TRBJ1-2,TRBD1,CSVSGTGSGYTF,TGCAGCGTCTCCGGGACAGGGTCTGGCTACACCTTC
-,TRBV29-1,TRBJ2-7,-,CSVLGQTYEQYF,TGCAGCGTCCTCGGACAGACCTACGAGCAGTACTTC
-,TRBV7-9,TRBJ1-1,-,CASSWTENTEAFF,TGTGCCAGCAGCTGGACAGAGAACACTGAAGCTTTCTTT
-,TRBV9,TRBJ1-2,-,CASSVEVHNYGYTF,TGTGCCAGCAGCGTAGAGGTCCACAACTATGGCTACACCTTC
-,TRBV2,TRBJ1-2,-,CASSEAGVGGYTF,TGTGCCAGCAGTGAAGCCGGGGTTGGGGGCTACACCTTC
-,TRBV5-1,TRBJ2-5,-,CASSLGAAQETQYF,TGCGCCAGCAGCTTGGGAGCGGCCCAAGAGACCCAGTACTTC
-,TRBV5-1,TRBJ1-2,TRBD1,CASSSTGFAMGYTF,TGCGCCAGCAGCTCGACAGGGTTCGCGATGGGCTACACCTTC
-,TRBV2,TRBJ1-2,-,CASSQPERYGYTF,TGTGCCAGCAGCCAACCCGAGCGCTATGGCTACACCTTC
-,TRBV25-1,TRBJ1-6,-,CASSDEGRAPSPLHF,TGTGCCAGCTCCGACGAGGGCAGGGCCCCGTCACCCCTCCACTTT
-,TRBV6-4,TRBJ1-5,-,CASSDEANQPQHF,TGTGCCAGCAGTGACGAGGCTAATCAGCCCCAGCATTTT
few,TRBV2,TRBJ2-7,-,CASSKQETYEQYF,TGTGCCAGCAGTAAGCAGGAGACCTACGAGCAGTACTTC
-,TRBV15,TRBJ2-7,-,CATSREAAFYEQYF,TGTGCCACCAGCAGAGAAGCGGCCTTCTACGAGCAGTACTTC
few,TRBV5-1,TRBJ2-5,TRBD2,CASRVTSGGETQYF,TGCGCCAGCAGGGTCACTAGCGGGGGAGAGACCCAGTACTTC
-,TRBV18,TRBJ1-5,-,CASSPLPGGGSGGNQPQHF,TGTGCCAGCTCACCTCTTCCCGGGGGCGGGTCTGGGGGCAATCAGCCCCAGCATTTT
-,TRBV4-3,TRBJ1-6,-,CASSQDLQGDNSPLHF,TGCGCCAGCAGCCAAGATTTACAGGGCGATAATTCACCCCTCCACTTT
-,TRBV30,TRBJ1-4,TRBD1,CAWSVRWGPFGQGARTNEKLFF,TGTGCCTGGAGTGTACGTTGGGGACCATTCGGACAGGGAGCGAGAACTAATGAAAAACTGTTTTTT
-,TRBV18,TRBJ2-1,-,CASSPPLADEQFF,TGTGCCAGCTCACCACCACTAGCAGATGAGCAGTTCTTC
few,TRBV5-6,TRBJ2-3,-,CASSLGQVQYF,TGTGCCAGCAGCTTGGGACAGGTTCAGTATTTT
-,TRBV7-9,TRBJ2-7,-,CASSLGVPGVYEQYF,TGTGCCAGCAGCCTTGGGGTACCTGGGGTCTACGAGCAGTACTTC
few,TRBV25-1,TRBJ2-1,-,CASSEAKGSAYNEQFF,TGTGCCAGCAGTGAAGCGAAAGGGTCAGCCTACAATGAGCAGTTCTTC
-,TRBV2,TRBJ2-5,TRBD1,CASSDQGAIQETQYF,TGTGCCAGCAGTGACCAGGGGGCGATCCAAGAGACCCAGTACTTC
few,TRBV29-1,TRBJ2-7,-,CSVVGRGSYEQYF,TGCAGCGTTGTTGGCAGGGGCTCCTACGAGCAGTACTTC
-,TRBV7-9,TRBJ2-3,TRBD2,CASSLFLLAGGRTDTQYF,TGTGCCAGCAGCTTATTCTTGCTAGCGGGGGGCCGCACAGATACGCAGTATTTT
few,TRBV19,TRBJ2-1,-,CASSIVTGREQFF,TGTGCCAGTAGTATAGTGACGGGCCGGGAGCAGTTCTTC
-,TRBV9,TRBJ2-3,-,CASSVQGYSTDTQYF,TGTGCCAGCAGCGTTCAGGGTTATAGCACAGATACGCAGTATTTT
-,TRBV5-1,TRBJ2-5,-,CASSLAKGWETQYF,TGCGCCAGCAGCTTGGCCAAAGGATGGGAGACCCAGTACTTC
few,TRBV5-1,TRBJ2-3,TRBD2,CASSSRDYTDTQYF,TGCGCCAGCAGCTCCCGGGACTACACAGATACGCAGTATTTT
-,TRBV7-8,TRBJ1-2,-,CASSLGLRNYGYTF,TGTGCCAGCAGCTTAGGGTTGAGAAACTATGGCTACACCTTC
-,TRBV9,TRBJ2-1,TRBD2,CASSGPTSGAYNEQFF,TGTGCCAGCAGCGGCCCAACTAGCGGGGCTTACAATGAGCAGTTCTTC
few,TRBV10-3,TRBJ1-2,-,CAISEPTEYGYTF,TGTGCCATCAGTGAGCCGACAGAGTATGGCTACACCTTC
-,TRBV18,TRBJ2-7,-,CASSLSGTGAYEQYF,TGTGCCAGCTCACTCTCCGGGACGGGAGCCTACGAGCAGTACTTC
-,TRBV7-9,TRBJ2-5,-,CASSPGTLGMETQYF,TGTGCCAGCAGCCCCGGGACCCTCGGGATGGAGACCCAGTACTTC
-,TRBV29-1,TRBJ2-1,-,CSVLERALLGQFF,TGCAGCGTTCTCGAGCGGGCGCTTCTGGGGCAGTTCTTC
few,TRBV6-6,TRBJ2-1,-,CASRRNNEQFF,TGTGCCAGCAGGAGGAACAATGAGCAGTTCTTC
-,TRBV4-3,TRBJ2-6,-,CASSQQTGHGANVLTF,TGCGCCAGCAGCCAACAAACAGGTCACGGGGCCAACGTCCTGACTTTC
-,TRBV7-6,TRBJ2-3,-,CASSLVAVTSTDTQYF,TGTGCCAGCAGCTTAGTAGCAGTTACTAGCACAGATACGCAGTATTTT
-,TRBV7-9,TRBJ1-4,TRBD1,CASSLGQGGFEKLFF,TGTGCCAGCAGCTTAGGACAGGGTGGATTTGAAAAACTGTTTTTT
-,TRBV30,TRBJ1-2,TRBD1,CAWALGPRGLTGYTF,TGTGCCTGGGCCCTGGGTCCCAGGGGGCTCACTGGCTACACCTTC
-,TRBV19,TRBJ2-7,TRBD1,CASSPSRDRAYEQYF,TGTGCCAGTAGCCCCTCCCGGGACAGGGCGTACGAGCAGTACTTC
-,TRBV19,TRBJ1-5,-,CASSIRDSNQPQHF,TGTGCCAGTAGTATCCGGGACAGCAATCAGCCCCAGCATTTT
-,TRBV19,TRBJ2-7,TRBD1,CASSPRDRGRYEQYF,TGTGCCAGTAGTCCCCGGGACAGGGGGAGATACGAGCAGTACTTC
-,TRBV30,TRBJ1-4,-,CAWSLPANEKLFF,TGTGCCTGGAGTCTACCAGCTAATGAAAAACTGTTTTTT
-,TRBV2,TRBJ1-2,-,CASRDQDGYTF,TGTGCCAGCAGGGACCAGGATGGCTACACCTTC
few,TRBV7-9,TRBJ1-2,-,CASSLEGYGYTF,TGTGCCAGCAGCTTAGAAGGCTATGGCTACACCTTC
once,TRBV5-1,TRBJ2-3,-,CASSLGQEADTQYF,TGCGCCAGCAGCTTGGGCCAAGAAGCGGATACGCAGTATTTT